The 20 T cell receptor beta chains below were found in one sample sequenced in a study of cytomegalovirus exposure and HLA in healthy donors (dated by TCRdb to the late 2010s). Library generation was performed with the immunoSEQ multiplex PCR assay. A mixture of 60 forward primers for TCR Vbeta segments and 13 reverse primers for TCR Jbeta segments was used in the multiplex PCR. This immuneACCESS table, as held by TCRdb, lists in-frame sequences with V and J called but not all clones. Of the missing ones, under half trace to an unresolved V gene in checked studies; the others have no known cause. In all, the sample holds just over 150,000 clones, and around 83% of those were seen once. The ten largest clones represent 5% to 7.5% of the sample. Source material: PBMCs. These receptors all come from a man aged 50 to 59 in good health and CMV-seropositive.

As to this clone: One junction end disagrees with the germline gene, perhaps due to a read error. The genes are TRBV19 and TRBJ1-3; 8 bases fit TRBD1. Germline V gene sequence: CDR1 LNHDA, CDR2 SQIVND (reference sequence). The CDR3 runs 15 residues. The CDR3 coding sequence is TGTGCCAGTAGTCTAGACAGGGGATCTGGAAACACCATATATTTT. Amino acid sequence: CASSLDRGSGNTIYF.

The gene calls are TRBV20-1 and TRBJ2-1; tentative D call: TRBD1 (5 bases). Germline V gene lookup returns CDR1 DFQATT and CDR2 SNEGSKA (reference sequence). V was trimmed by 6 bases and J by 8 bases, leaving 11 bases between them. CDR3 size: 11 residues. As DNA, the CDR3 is TGCAGTGCAACGTCAGGGTATGAGCAGTTCTTC. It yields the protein CSATSGYEQFF.

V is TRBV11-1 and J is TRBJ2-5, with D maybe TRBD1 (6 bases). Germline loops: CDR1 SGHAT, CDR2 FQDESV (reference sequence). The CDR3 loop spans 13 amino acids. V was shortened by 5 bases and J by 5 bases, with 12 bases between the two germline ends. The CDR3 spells CASSLQGSETQYF. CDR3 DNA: TGTGCCAGCAGCCTACAGGGTTCGGAGACCCAGTACTTC.

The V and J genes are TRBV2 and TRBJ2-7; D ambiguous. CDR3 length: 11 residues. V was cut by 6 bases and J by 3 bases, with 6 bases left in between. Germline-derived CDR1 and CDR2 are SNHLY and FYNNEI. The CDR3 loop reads CASSSYYEQYV. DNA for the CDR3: TGTGCCAGCAGCTCCTACTACGAGCAGTACGTC.

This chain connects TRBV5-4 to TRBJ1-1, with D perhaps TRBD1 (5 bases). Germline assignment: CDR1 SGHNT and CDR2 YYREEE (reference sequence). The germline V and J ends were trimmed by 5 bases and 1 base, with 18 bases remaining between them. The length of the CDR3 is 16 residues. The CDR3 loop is CASSTPRGTENTEAFF. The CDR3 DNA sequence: TGTGCCAGCAGTACCCCTAGAGGGACTGAGAACACTGAAGCTTTCTTT.

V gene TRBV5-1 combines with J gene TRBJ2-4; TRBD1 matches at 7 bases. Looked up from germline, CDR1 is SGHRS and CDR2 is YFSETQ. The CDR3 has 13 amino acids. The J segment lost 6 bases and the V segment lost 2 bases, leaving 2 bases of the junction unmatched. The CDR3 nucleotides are TGCGCCAGCAGCTTAAGGGACAGAAACATTCAGTACTTC. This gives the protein CASSLRDRNIQYF. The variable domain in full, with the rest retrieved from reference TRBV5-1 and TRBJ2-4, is KAGVTQTPRYLIKTRGQQVTLSCSPISGHRSVSWYQQTPGQGLQFLFEYFSETQRNKGNFPGRFSGRQFSNSRSEMNVSTLELGDSALYLCASSLRDRNIQYFGAGTRLSVL.

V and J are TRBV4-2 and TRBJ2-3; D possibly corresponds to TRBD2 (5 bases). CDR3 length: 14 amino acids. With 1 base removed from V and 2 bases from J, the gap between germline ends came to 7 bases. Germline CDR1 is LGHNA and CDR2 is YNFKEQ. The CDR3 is CASSQAGLTDTQYF. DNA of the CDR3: TGTGCCAGCAGCCAAGCAGGACTCACAGATACGCAGTATTTT.

As DNA, the CDR3 is TGTGCCTGGAGTGTTGGAGTGAACACTGAAGCTTTCTTT. Residues: CAWSVGVNTEAFF. This chain joins TRBV30 and TRBJ1-1; D is ambiguous. Germline CDR1 GTSNPN, CDR2 SVGIG (reference sequence). This CDR3 contains 13 residues. Trimming left V 0 bases short and J 0 bases short, with 5 bases between.

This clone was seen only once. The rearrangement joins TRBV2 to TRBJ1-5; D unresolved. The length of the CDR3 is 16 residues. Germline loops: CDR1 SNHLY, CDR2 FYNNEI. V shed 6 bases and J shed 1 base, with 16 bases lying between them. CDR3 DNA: TGTGCCAGCAGCCTCTATTTGGGGAGAAGCAATCAGCCCCAGCATTTT. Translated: CASSLYLGRSNQPQHF.

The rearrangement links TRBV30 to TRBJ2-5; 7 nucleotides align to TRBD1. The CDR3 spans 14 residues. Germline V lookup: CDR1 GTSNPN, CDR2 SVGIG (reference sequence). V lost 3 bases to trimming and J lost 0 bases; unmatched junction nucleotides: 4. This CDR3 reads CAWRDRRYQETQYF. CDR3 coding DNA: TGTGCCTGGAGGGACAGGCGATACCAAGAGACCCAGTACTTC. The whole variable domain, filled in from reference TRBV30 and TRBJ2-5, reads SQTIHQWPATLVQPVGSPLSLECTVEGTSNPNLYWYRQAAGRGLQLLFYSVGIGQISSEVPQNLSASRPQDRQFILSSKKLLLSDSGFYLCAWRDRRYQETQYFGPGTRLLVL.

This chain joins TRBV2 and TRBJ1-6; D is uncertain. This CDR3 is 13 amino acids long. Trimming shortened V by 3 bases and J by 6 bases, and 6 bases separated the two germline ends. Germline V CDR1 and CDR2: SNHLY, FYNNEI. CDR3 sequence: CASSDAINSPLHF. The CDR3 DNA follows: TGTGCCAGCAGTGATGCGATTAATTCACCCCTCCACTTT.

The DNA for the CDR3 is TGTGCCAGCTCACGAAACAGGGAAAGTCAGCCCCAGCATTTT. Encoded protein: CASSRNRESQPQHF. The chain couples TRBV18 to TRBJ1-5; tentatively, D is TRBD1 (6 bases). Trimming pared 4 bases from V and 6 bases from J, leaving 13 bases between. In germline, CDR1 is KGHSH, CDR2 LQKENI. This CDR3 has 14 amino acids. The full variable domain, rest sourced from reference TRBV18 and TRBJ1-5, is NAGVMQNPRHLVRRRGQEARLRCSPMKGHSHVYWYRQLPEEGLKFMVYLQKENIIDESGMPKERFSAEFPKEGPSILRIQQVVRGDSAAYFCASSRNRESQPQHFGDGTRLSIL.

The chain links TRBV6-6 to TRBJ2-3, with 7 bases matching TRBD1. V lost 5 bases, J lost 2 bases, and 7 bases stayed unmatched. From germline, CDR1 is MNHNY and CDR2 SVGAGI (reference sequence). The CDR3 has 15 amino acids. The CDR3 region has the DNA TGTGCCAGCAGTAATGCCGGGACAGCCACAGATACGCAGTATTTT. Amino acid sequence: CASSNAGTATDTQYF.

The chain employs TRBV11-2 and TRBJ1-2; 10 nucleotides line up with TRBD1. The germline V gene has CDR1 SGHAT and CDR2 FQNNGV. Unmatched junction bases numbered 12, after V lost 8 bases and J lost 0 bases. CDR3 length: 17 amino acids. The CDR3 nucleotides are TGTGCCAGCTATCCTGGGACAGGGGAGGGAACTAACTATGGCTACACCTTC. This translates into CASYPGTGEGTNYGYTF.

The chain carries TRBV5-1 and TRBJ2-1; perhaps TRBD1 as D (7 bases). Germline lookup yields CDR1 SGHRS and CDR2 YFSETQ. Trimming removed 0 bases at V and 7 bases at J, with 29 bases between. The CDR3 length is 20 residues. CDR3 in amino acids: CASSLEGGRIGERGDNEQFF. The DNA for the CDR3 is TGCGCCAGCAGCTTGGAAGGGGGCAGAATCGGCGAACGCGGGGATAATGAGCAGTTCTTC.

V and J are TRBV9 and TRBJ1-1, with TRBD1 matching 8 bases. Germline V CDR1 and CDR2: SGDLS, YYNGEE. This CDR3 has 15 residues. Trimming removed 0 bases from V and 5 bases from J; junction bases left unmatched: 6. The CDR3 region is CASSVAQGAGTEAFF. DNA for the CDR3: TGTGCCAGCAGCGTAGCTCAGGGGGCTGGGACTGAAGCTTTCTTT.

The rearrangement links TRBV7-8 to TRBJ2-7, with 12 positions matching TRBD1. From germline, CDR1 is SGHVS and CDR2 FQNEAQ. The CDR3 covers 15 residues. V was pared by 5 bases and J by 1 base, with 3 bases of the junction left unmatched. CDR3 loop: CASSRGQGASYEQYV. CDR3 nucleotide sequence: TGTGCCAGCAGCCGGGGACAGGGGGCATCCTACGAGCAGTACGTC.

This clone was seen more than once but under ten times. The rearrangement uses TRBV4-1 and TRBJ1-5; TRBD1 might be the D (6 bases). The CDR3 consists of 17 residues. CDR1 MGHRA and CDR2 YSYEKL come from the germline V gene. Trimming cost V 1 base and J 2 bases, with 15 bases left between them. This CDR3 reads CASSQVAGGRGNQPQHF. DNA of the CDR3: TGCGCCAGCAGCCAAGTAGCGGGGGGCCGAGGCAATCAGCCCCAGCATTTT.

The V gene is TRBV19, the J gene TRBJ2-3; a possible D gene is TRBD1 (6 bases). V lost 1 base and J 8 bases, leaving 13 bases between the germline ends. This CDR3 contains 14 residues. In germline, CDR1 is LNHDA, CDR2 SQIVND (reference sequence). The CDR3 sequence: CASSIGQLGGTQYF. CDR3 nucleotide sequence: TGTGCCAGTAGTATAGGGCAGCTAGGGGGTACGCAGTATTTT.

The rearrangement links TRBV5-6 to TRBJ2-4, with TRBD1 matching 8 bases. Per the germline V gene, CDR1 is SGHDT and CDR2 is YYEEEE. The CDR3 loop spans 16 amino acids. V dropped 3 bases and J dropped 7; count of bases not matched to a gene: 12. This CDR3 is CASSSSRDRRTNIQYF. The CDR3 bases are TGTGCCAGCAGCTCCTCCCGGGACAGGAGGACTAACATTCAGTACTTC.